Listed here is a single T cell receptor (beta chain). Its antigen is unidentified. The source of the sample is a study of cytomegalovirus exposure and HLA in healthy donors. The PCR was carried out with 60 Vbeta primers and 13 Jbeta primers. Sequenced by immunoSEQ multiplex PCR; TCRdb stores in-frame clones only, minus some. The sample carries over 140,000 clones, 82% recorded once. Per germline, CDR1 MDHEN and CDR2 SYDVKM. CDR3 length: 12 amino acids. Study-level points and caveats: Among donors in an Asian-associated ancestry cluster, a later analysis reportedly found fewer N-insertions than the roughly 610-donor mean. With further analysis later on, most CMV-associated TCR beta chains appeared HLA-restricted. Among TCR beta chains, those listed as cytomegalovirus-associated numbered fewer than 200. Judged likely to be a sequencing artifact was a cluster of highly shared sequence variants.

The genes are TRBV28 and TRBJ2-5; 11 nucleotides line up with TRBD1. Gene TRBJ2-7 matches the end of the DNA better, so the J call may be wrong. This TCR derives from a man aged 25 to 40 in good health and CMV-seropositive. Sequencing was done on a sample of PBMCs. DNA for the CDR3: TGTGCCATTCGGGACAGGGGGTACGAGCAGTACTTC. The encoded protein is CAIRDRGYEQYF.